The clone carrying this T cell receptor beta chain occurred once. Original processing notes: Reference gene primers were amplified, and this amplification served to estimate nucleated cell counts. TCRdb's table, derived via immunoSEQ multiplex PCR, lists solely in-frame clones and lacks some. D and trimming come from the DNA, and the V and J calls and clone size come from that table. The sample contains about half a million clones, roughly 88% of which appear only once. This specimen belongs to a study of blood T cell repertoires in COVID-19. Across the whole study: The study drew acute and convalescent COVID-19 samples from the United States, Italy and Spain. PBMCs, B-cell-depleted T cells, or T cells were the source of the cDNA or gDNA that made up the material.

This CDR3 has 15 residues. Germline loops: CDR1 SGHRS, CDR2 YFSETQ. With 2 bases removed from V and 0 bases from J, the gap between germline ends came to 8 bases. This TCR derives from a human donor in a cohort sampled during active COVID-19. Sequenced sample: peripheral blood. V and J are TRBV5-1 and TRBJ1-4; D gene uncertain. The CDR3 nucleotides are TGCGCCAGCAGCTTATCACCGGCAACTAATGAAAAACTGTTTTTT. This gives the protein CASSLSPATNEKLFF.